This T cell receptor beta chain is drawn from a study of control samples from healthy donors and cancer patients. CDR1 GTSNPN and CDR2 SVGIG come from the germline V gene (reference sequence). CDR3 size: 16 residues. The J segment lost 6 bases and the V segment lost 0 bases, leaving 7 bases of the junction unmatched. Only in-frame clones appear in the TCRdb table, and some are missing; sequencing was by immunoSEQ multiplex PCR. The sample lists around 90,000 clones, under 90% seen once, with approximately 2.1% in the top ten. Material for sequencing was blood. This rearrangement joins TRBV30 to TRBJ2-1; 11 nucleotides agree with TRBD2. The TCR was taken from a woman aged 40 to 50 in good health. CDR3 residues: CAWSVLASGGFNEQFF. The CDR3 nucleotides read TGTGCCTGGAGTGTACTCGCTAGCGGGGGGTTCAATGAGCAGTTCTTC.